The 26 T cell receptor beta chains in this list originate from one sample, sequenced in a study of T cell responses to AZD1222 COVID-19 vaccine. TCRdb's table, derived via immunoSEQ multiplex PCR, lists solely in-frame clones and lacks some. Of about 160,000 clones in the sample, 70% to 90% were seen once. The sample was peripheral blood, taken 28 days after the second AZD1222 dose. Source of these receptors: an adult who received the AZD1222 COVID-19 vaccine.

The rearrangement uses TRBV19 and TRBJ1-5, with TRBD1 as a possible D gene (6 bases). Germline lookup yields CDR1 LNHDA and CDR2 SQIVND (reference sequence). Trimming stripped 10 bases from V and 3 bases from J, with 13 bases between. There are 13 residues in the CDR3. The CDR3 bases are TGTGCCACCGGACAGCAAGCCAATCAGCCCCAGCATTTT. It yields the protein CATGQQANQPQHF.

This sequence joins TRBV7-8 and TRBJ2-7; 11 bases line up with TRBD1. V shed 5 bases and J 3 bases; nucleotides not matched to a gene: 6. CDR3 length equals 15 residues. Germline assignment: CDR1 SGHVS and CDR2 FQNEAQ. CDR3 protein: CASSGLGTGGYEQYF. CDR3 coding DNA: TGTGCCAGCAGCGGCTTAGGGACAGGGGGCTACGAGCAGTACTTC.

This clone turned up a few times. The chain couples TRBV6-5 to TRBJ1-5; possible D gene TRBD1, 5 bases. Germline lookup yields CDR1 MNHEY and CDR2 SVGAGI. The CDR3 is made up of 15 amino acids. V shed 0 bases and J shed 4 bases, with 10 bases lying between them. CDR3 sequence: CASSYSIGANQPQHF. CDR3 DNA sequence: TGTGCCAGCAGTTACTCGATTGGGGCGAATCAGCCCCAGCATTTT.

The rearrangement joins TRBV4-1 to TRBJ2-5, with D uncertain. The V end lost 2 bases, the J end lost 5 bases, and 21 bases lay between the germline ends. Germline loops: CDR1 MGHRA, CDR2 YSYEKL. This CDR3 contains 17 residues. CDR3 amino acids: CASSQYQRRNYPETQYF. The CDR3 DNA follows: TGCGCCAGCAGCCAATACCAGAGGCGCAATTATCCGGAGACCCAGTACTTC.

The CDR3 region is CGLEWGNQPQHF. CDR3 in DNA: TGTGGGTTAGAATGGGGAAATCAGCCCCAGCATTTT. The genes are TRBV27 and TRBJ1-5; D ambiguous. CDR1 and CDR2 (germline): MNHEY, SMNVEV (reference sequence). The CDR3 consists of 12 residues.

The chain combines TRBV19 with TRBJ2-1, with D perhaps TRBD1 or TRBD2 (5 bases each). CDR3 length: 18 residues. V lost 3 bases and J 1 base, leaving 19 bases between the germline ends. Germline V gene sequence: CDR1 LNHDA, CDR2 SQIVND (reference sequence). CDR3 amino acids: CASSIPLQGAGSYNEQFF. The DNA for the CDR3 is TGTGCCAGTAGTATCCCCTTGCAAGGGGCGGGTTCCTACAATGAGCAGTTCTTC.

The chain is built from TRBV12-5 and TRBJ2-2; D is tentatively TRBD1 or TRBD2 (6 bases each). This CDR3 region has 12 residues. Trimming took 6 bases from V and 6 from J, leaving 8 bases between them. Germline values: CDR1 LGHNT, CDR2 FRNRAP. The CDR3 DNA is TGTGCTAGTGGACGGGGGCCCGGGGAGCTGTTTTTT. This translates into CASGRGPGELFF.

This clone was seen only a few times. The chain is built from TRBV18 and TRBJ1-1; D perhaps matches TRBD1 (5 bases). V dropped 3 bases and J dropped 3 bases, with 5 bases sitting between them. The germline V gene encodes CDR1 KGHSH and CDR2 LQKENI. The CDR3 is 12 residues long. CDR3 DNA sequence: TGTGCCAGCTCACCCAGGGACACTGAAGCTTTCTTT. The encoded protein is CASSPRDTEAFF.

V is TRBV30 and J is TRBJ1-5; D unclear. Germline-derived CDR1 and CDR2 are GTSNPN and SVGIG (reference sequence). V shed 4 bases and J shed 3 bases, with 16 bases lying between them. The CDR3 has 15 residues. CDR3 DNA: TGTGCCTGGACCCCCAGAGGCCTTTCCAATCAGCCCCAGCATTTT. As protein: CAWTPRGLSNQPQHF.

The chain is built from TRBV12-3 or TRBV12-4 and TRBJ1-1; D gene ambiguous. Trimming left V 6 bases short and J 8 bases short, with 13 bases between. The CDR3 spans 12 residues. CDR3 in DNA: TGTGCCAGCAGCCTTCAGGTGAGAGAAGCTTTCTTT. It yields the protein CASSLQVREAFF.

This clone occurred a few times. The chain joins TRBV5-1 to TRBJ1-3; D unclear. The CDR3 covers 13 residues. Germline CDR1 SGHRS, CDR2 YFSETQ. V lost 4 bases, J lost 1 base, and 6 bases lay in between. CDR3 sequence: CASSAQSGNTIYF. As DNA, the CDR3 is TGCGCCAGCAGCGCCCAGTCTGGAAACACCATATATTTT.

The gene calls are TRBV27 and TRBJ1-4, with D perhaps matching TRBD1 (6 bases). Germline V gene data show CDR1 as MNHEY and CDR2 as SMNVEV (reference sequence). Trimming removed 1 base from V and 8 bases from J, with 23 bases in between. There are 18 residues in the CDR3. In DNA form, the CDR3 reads TGTGCCAGCAGTTTATTACCCGGGACCCAGGGGAGAGGGGAAAAACTGTTTTTT. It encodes CASSLLPGTQGRGEKLFF.

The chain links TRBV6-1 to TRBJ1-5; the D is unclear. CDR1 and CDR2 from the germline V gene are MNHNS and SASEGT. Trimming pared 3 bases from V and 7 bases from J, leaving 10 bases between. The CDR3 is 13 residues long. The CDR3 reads CASSDPLGQPQHF. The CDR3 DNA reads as TGTGCCAGCAGTGACCCACTTGGGCAGCCCCAGCATTTT.

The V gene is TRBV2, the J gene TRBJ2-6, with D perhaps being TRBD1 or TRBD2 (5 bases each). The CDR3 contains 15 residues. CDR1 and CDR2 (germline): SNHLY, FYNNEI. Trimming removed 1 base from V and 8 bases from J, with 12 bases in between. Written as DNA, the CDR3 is TGTGCCAGCAGTGAAGGGCAGGGAGACCCCAACGTCCTGACTTTC. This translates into CASSEGQGDPNVLTF.

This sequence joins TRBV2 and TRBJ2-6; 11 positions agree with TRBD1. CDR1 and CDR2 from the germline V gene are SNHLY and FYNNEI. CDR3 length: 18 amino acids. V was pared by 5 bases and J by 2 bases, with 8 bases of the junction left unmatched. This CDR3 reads CASSKDRGRGAGANVLTF. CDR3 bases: TGTGCCAGCAGTAAGGACAGGGGGCGCGGTGCTGGGGCCAACGTCCTGACTTTC.

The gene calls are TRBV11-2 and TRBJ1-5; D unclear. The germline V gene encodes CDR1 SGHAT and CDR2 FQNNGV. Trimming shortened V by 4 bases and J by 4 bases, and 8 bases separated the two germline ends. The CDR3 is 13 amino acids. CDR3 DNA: TGTGCCAGCAGCTACCGGCAGAATCAGCCCCAGCATTTT. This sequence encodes CASSYRQNQPQHF.

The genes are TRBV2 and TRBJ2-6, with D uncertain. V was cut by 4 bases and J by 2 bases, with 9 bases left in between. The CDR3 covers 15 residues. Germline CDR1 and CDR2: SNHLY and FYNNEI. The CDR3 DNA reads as TGTGCCAGCAGTGCAGCGCTTCCTGGGGCCAACGTCCTGACTTTC. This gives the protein CASSAALPGANVLTF. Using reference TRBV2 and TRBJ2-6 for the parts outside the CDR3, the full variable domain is EPEVTQTPSHQVTQMGQEVILRCVPISNHLYFYWYRQILGQKVEFLVSFYNNEISEKSEIFDDQFSVERPDGSNFTLKIRSTKLEDSAMYFCASSAALPGANVLTFGAGSRLTVL.

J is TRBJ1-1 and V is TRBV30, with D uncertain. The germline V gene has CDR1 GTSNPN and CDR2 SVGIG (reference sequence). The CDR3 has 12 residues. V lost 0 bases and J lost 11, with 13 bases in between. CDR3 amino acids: CAWSVPVGVAFF. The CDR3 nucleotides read TGTGCCTGGAGTGTACCGGTAGGTGTGGCTTTCTTT.

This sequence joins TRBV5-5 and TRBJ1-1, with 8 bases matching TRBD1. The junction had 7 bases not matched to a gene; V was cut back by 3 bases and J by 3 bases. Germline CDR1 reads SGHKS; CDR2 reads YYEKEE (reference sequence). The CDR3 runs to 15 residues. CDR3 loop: CASSYPQGQDTEAFF. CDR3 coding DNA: TGTGCCAGCAGCTACCCACAGGGACAGGACACTGAAGCTTTCTTT.

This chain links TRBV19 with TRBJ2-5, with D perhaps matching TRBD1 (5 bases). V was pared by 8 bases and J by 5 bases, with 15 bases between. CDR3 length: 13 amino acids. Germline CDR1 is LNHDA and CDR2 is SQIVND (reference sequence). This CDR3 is CASSRQLKETQYF. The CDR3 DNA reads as TGTGCCAGTTCACGACAGCTCAAGGAGACCCAGTACTTC.

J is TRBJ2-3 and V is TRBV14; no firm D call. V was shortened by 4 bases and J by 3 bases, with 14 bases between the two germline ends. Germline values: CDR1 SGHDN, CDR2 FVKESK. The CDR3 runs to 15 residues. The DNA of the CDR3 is TGTGCCAGCAGCCCAGTTCGGCCTAGTACAGATACGCAGTATTTT. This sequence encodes CASSPVRPSTDTQYF. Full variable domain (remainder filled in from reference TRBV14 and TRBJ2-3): EAGVTQFPSHSVIEKGQTVTLRCDPISGHDNLYWYRRVMGKEIKFLLHFVKESKQDESGMPNNRFLAERTGGTYSTLKVQPAELEDSGVYFCASSPVRPSTDTQYFGPGTRLTVL.

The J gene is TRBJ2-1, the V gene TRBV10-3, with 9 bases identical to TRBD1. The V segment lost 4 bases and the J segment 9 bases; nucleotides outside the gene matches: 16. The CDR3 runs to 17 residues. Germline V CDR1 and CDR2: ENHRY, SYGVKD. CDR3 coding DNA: TGTGCCATCAGTGGGGTAGGGGACAGGGCGTTTTATGGTGAGCAGTTCTTC. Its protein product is CAISGVGDRAFYGEQFF.

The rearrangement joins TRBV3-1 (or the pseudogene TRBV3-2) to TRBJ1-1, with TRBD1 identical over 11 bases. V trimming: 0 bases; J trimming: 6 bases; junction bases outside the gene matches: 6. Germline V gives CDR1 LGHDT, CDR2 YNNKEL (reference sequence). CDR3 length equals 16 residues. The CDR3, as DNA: TGTGCCAGCAGCCAAGATAGGACAGGGGGCGCAGCTGAAGCTTTCTTT. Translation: CASSQDRTGGAAEAFF.

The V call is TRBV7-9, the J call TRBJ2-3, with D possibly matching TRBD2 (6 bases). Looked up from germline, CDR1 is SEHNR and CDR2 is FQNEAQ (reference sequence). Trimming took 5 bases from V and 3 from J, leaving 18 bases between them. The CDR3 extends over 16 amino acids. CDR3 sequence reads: CASSQGRGWETDTQYF. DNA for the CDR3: TGTGCCAGCAGCCAAGGCCGGGGGTGGGAAACAGATACGCAGTATTTT.

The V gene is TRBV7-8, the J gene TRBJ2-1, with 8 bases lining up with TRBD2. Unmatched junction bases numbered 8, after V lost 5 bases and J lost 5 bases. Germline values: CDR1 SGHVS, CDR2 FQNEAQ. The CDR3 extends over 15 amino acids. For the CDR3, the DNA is TGTGCCAGCAGCCCGAGCGGGGGCCAAAACAATGAGCAGTTCTTC. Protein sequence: CASSPSGGQNNEQFF.

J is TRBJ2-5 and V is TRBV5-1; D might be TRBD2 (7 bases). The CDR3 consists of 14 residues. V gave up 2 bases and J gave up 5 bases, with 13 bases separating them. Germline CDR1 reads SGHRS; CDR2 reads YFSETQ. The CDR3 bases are TGCGCCAGCAGCTTTTCGGGGGGCGAGGAGACCCAGTACTTC. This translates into CASSFSGGEETQYF.